The present T cell receptor (beta chain) was sequenced within a study of Tregs in tolerant kidney transplant recipients. Clones were sequenced by immunoSEQ multiplex PCR, and TCRdb holds only the in-frame ones, with some missing. The table includes approximately 65,000 clones, 84% detected once. Thawed PBMCs were FACS-sorted into unstimulated CD4+CD25+CD127- regulatory T cells, CD4+CD25- non-regulatory cells, CD4 and CD8 cells. The sequence was obtained from a human donor in good health. The sequencing sample was made of CD4+ T cells from blood.

The CDR3 region is CASRLSGASTDTQYF. In DNA, the CDR3 is TGTGCCAGCAGACTTAGCGGGGCTAGCACAGATACGCAGTATTTT. The V and J genes are TRBV6-5 and TRBJ2-3, with TRBD2 identical over 8 bases. Per germline, CDR1 MNHEY and CDR2 SVGAGI. The CDR3 totals 15 residues. V lost 6 bases and J lost 0; bases outside the gene matches: 5.